The 21 T cell receptor beta chains below all came from one sample that was sequenced in a study of CD8+ T cells in alopecia areata. RNA extraction was followed by reverse transcription into cDNA, which acted as the sequencing template. Data came from immunoSEQ multiplex PCR; TCRdb stores just in-frame clones and leaves some out. The sample shows 250,000 or so clones, no singletons; the ten largest hold around 1.2%. A sort of pooled cutaneous lymph node cells used CD4, CD8alpha, NKG2D, NKG2ACE and other stains. The sequencing input was CD4+ T cells sorted from a lymph node. The origin of the receptors is a C3H/HeJ mouse with alopecia areata. The mouse strain carries the MHC haplotype H2-k.

This clone was seen at least ten times. Gene names and germline refer to mouse. The sequence runs out 4 residues before the end of the CDR3; the remainder is reconstructed from the germline J gene. Within the sample, other DNA sequences also encode this same CDR3. V gene TRBV19 combines with J gene TRBJ1-2, with a possible D match to TRBD1 (5 bases). Germline CDR1 and CDR2: FNHDT and SITEND (reference sequence). This CDR3 is built from 14 residues. Trimming shortened V by 2 bases and J by 0 bases, and 8 bases separated the two germline ends. The CDR3 DNA, read in part, is TGTGCCAGCAGTATCCAGGGAGCAAACTCC. Protein product: CASSIQGANS. The full-length CDR3 reads as CASSIQGANSDYTF.

This clone was picked up many times. Gene names follow the mouse nomenclature. The sequenced CDR3 bases are TGTGCTAGCAGTAGACGCAGGGGGCACTCC. This codes for CASSRRRGHS. The whole CDR3 region reads CASSRRRGHSDYTF. The chain recombines TRBV17 with TRBJ1-2; 8 bases fit TRBD1. The read ends 4 residues before the CDR3 terminus; that terminus is restored from the germline J gene. Germline V lookup: CDR1 MNHDT, CDR2 YYDKIL. The trim removed 2 bases at V and 3 bases at J, leaving 2 bases unmatched. This CDR3 is built from 14 residues. Full variable domain (rest looked up from reference TRBV17 and TRBJ1-2): DTTVKQNPRYKLARVGKPVNLICSQTMNHDTMYWYQKKPNQAPKLLLFYYDKILNREADTFEKFQSSRPNNSFCSLYIGSAGLEYSAMYLCASSRRRGHSDYTFGSGTRLLVI.

With respect to this clone: Genes here carry mouse names. The CDR3 loop is CASGDGGTNQDTQYF. The CDR3 bases that were read are TGTGCCAGCGGTGATGGGGGAACTAACCAAGAC. The rearrangement uses TRBV13-2 and TRBJ2-5; D is uncertain. The read terminates 4 residues before the CDR3 end, so the remaining end is supplied by the germline J gene. Trimming took off 0 bases at V and 0 bases at J, with 8 bases between the two ends. The length of the CDR3 is 15 residues. The germline V gene encodes CDR1 NNHNN and CDR2 SYGAGS (reference sequence).

This clone was detected a few times. Germline and genes: mouse. The read terminates 4 residues before the CDR3 end, so the remaining end is supplied by the germline J gene. The V and J genes are TRBV5 and TRBJ1-1, with D possibly TRBD1 on 6 matching bases. The CDR3 runs 15 residues. V lost 0 bases, J lost 3 bases, and 11 bases lay in between. Germline CDR1 reads LGHNA; CDR2 reads YNLKQL (reference sequence). The CDR3 sequence is CASSQDMGGDTEVFF. The DNA read from the CDR3 is TGTGCCAGCAGCCAAGATATGGGGGGCGACACA.

Regarding this clone: Gene names denote mouse genes. The CDR3 end is not reached by the read, which stops 4 residues before it; the germline J gene fills it in. The chain has TRBV13-1 and TRBJ2-4; D is perhaps TRBD1 (6 bases). Germline CDR1 is NSHNY and CDR2 is SYGAGN. CDR3 length: 13 amino acids. The sequenced CDR3 bases are TGTGCCAGCAGTGGGCAGGGGTGGAAC. Translation: CASSGQGWN. The full CDR3 sequence reads CASSGQGWNTLYF.

On this clone: Mouse gene names apply. From the germline J gene comes the end of the CDR3, since the read stops 4 residues before it. Other DNA sequences of this sample code for an identical CDR3. This chain uses TRBV1 with TRBJ2-2, with 8 bases that match TRBD1. Germline-derived CDR1 and CDR2 are NSQYPW and LRSPGD (reference sequence). The trim removed 0 bases at V and 4 bases at J, leaving 4 bases unmatched. This CDR3 comprises 16 residues. This chain's CDR3 is CTCSADGTGGTGQLYF. The part of the CDR3 DNA that was read is TGCACCTGCAGTGCAGACGGGACAGGCGGCACCGGG.

This clone has just a few counts. Genes and germline come from the mouse. Read coverage stops 4 residues before the CDR3 terminus; the germline J gene supplies the remainder. Other DNA sequences from this sample encode an identical CDR3 as well. The chain is built from TRBV19 and TRBJ2-5; TRBD1 agrees at 7 bases. CDR1 and CDR2 (germline): FNHDT, SITEND (reference sequence). The V gene end was trimmed by 7 bases and the J gene end by 2 bases; junction bases not matched to a gene: 4. The CDR3 has 13 amino acids. CDR3 bases read: TGTGCCAGCTCCCGACAGGGCCAAGAC. As protein: CASSRQGQD. The whole CDR3 protein reads CASSRQGQDTQYF.

Notes on this clone: Gene names are the mouse ones. The read comes to an end 4 residues before the CDR3 does, leaving the germline J gene to fill in the end. The V gene is TRBV5, the J gene TRBJ2-3; D gene uncertain. Germline V gene data show CDR1 as LGHNA and CDR2 as YNLKQL (reference sequence). Trimming pared 2 bases from V and 0 bases from J, leaving 9 bases between. This CDR3 spans 15 amino acids. CDR3 loop: CASSQLKNSAETLYF. The covered CDR3 bases are TGTGCCAGCAGCCAACTCAAAAATAGTGCAGAA.

The table lists this clone with a few counts. Mouse germline and gene names are used. The covered CDR3 bases are TGTGCCAGCAGTTGGACTGGGGGGGATGCT. Its translation is CASSWTGGDA. The complete CDR3 protein is CASSWTGGDAEQFF. This chain connects TRBV13-3 to TRBJ2-1; 12 bases are a match to TRBD2. The read is 4 residues too short to cover the CDR3 end, so that end is filled in from the germline J gene. The J segment lost 5 bases and the V segment lost 4 bases, leaving 1 base of the junction unmatched. Germline CDR1 is NNHDY and CDR2 is SYVADS. The CDR3 runs 14 residues.

Details on this clone: Mouse germline and gene names are used. The read gets to within 4 residues of the CDR3 end, and the germline J gene fills in the rest. The sample has other DNA sequences that encode this CDR3 too. The chain carries TRBV31 and TRBJ2-2, with 8 bases that match TRBD1. The trim removed 3 bases at V and 0 bases at J, leaving 3 bases unmatched. Germline V CDR1 and CDR2: GKSSPN, SITVG. The CDR3 spans 15 residues. CDR3 DNA, as far as it was read: TGTGCCTGGAGCAGGACAGGGTCAAACACCGGG. Its translation is CAWSRTGSNTG. The complete CDR3 sequence is CAWSRTGSNTGQLYF.

This clone was seen more than once but under ten times. Mouse germline and gene names are used. The read ends 4 residues early relative to the CDR3; the germline J gene fills the gap. The chain employs TRBV19 and TRBJ2-7, with 9 bases aligning to TRBD1. Germline CDR1 FNHDT, CDR2 SITEND (reference sequence). CDR3 size: 13 residues. V shed 5 bases and J 3 bases; nucleotides not matched to a gene: 3. The sequenced CDR3 bases are TGTGCCAGCAGACAGGGGGCTGGCTAT. Encoded protein: CASRQGAGY. In full, the CDR3 is CASRQGAGYEQYF.

This clone came up a few times. The genes and germline here are from mouse. The CDR3 extends 4 residues past the end of the read, so its final part is completed from the germline J gene. The chain joins TRBV13-3 to TRBJ2-4, with a weak D call TRBD1 (6 bases). Per the germline V gene, CDR1 is NNHDY and CDR2 is SYVADS. The CDR3 has 14 amino acids. The DNA read from the CDR3 is TGTGCCAGCAGTGATGCGGGACAAAAAAAC. This codes for CASSDAGQKN. The whole CDR3 is CASSDAGQKNTLYF.

This clone was observed a handful of times. Gene names are mouse gene names. The read ends 4 residues shy of where the CDR3 ends; the end is completed using the germline J gene. The chain carries TRBV13-2 and TRBJ2-1; 7 bases are shared with TRBD2. This CDR3 is 16 amino acids long. In germline, CDR1 is NNHNN, CDR2 SYGAGS (reference sequence). Losses at the gene ends were 1 base for V and 0 bases for J; bases not matched to a gene: 4. The CDR3 protein is CASGDRLGVNYAEQFF. The sequenced part of the CDR3 DNA is TGTGCCAGCGGTGATCGGCTGGGGGTTAACTATGCT.

This clone was seen more than once but under ten times. The gene names here belong to mouse. Read data end 3 residues before the CDR3 end; the end is taken from the germline J gene. V gene TRBV5 combines with J gene TRBJ1-6, with D possibly matching TRBD1 (5 bases). TRBJ1-6 is reported as an ORF; its role is uncertain. Germline V gene sequence: CDR1 LGHNA, CDR2 YNLKQL (reference sequence). This CDR3 is 17 amino acids long. V was pared by 1 base and J by 1 base, with 11 bases between. The CDR3 region is CASSQVPEGSYNSPLYF. CDR3 DNA, as far as it was read: TGTGCCAGCAGCCAAGTCCCGGAGGGGTCCTATAATTCGCCC.

This clone was seen only a few times. Gene names follow the mouse nomenclature. Sequencing ends 4 residues short of the CDR3 end; the germline J gene provides the rest. This chain links TRBV13-2 with TRBJ1-2; TRBD1 matches 8 bases. Trimming took 1 base from V and 4 from J; bases not matched to a gene: 0. Germline V gene lookup returns CDR1 NNHNN and CDR2 SYGAGS (reference sequence). The CDR3 covers 13 residues. The CDR3 DNA, read in part, is TGTGCCAGCGGTGATCAGGGGGCCTCC. This translates into CASGDQGAS. Given in full, the CDR3 is CASGDQGASDYTF.

In this sample, this clone turned up a few times. Gene names denote mouse genes. The read is 4 residues too short to cover the CDR3 end, so that end is filled in from the germline J gene. This rearrangement joins TRBV13-3 to TRBJ2-2; TRBD1 might be the D (6 bases). V dropped 3 bases and J dropped 4 bases, with 13 bases sitting between them. Germline V gene data show CDR1 as NNHDY and CDR2 as SYVADS. This CDR3 contains 15 residues. The sequenced part of the CDR3 DNA is TGTGCCAGCAGTGTAACAGGGAGGGGCACCGGG. It yields the protein CASSVTGRGTG. The full CDR3 reads CASSVTGRGTGQLYF.

A note on this clone: All gene names here are mouse names. The CDR3 end is not reached by the read, which stops 4 residues before it; the germline J gene fills it in. The gene calls are TRBV13-2 and TRBJ1-2, with a weak D call TRBD1 (6 bases). CDR1 is NNHNN, CDR2 SYGAGS, per germline (reference sequence). CDR3 length: 13 residues. The sequenced part of the CDR3 DNA is TGTGCCAGCGGTGATTCAGGGGCTTCC. This gives the protein CASGDSGAS. The entire CDR3 is CASGDSGASDYTF.

With regard to this clone: The gene names here belong to mouse. With the read ending 4 residues before the CDR3 end, the germline J gene is used to fill in that end. The identical CDR3 is also encoded by other nucleotide sequences in the sample. The rearrangement uses TRBV19 and TRBJ1-2; the match to TRBD1 covers 7 bases. V gave up 0 bases and J gave up 2 bases; unmatched junction bases: 1. CDR1 FNHDT and CDR2 SITEND come from the germline V gene (reference sequence). The CDR3 runs to 14 residues. This CDR3 is CASSIEGANSDYTF. The CDR3 bases that were read are TGTGCCAGCAGTATAGAGGGGGCGAACTCC. Supplemented by reference TRBV19 and TRBJ1-2, the full variable domain reads GGIITQTPKFLIGQEGQKLTLKCQQNFNHDTMYWYRQDSGKGLRLIYYSITENDLQKGDLSEGYDASREKKSSFSLTVTSAQKNEMAVFLCASSIEGANSDYTFGSGTRLLVI.

Of note for this clone: Genes here carry mouse names. The read gets to within 4 residues of the CDR3 end, and the germline J gene fills in the rest. The V call is TRBV19, the J call TRBJ1-2; a weak D match, TRBD1 (6 bases). Germline V gene lookup returns CDR1 FNHDT and CDR2 SITEND (reference sequence). CDR3 length equals 12 residues. CDR3 DNA (partial): TGTGCCAGCAGTATACCAGGGGTC. Its protein is CASSIPGV. The full-length CDR3 reads as CASSIPGVDYTF. Combining the CDR3 with reference TRBV19 and TRBJ1-2 gives the whole variable domain GGIITQTPKFLIGQEGQKLTLKCQQNFNHDTMYWYRQDSGKGLRLIYYSITENDLQKGDLSEGYDASREKKSSFSLTVTSAQKNEMAVFLCASSIPGVDYTFGSGTRLLVI.

A note on this clone: Gene and germline names: mouse. Sequencing ends 4 residues short of the CDR3 end; the germline J gene provides the rest. The genes are TRBV19 and TRBJ2-1; 10 nucleotides agree with TRBD1. The length of the CDR3 is 14 residues. Germline V gives CDR1 FNHDT, CDR2 SITEND (reference sequence). This CDR3 is CASRPPGQGAEQFF. Incomplete CDR3 DNA: TGTGCCAGCAGGCCACCGGGACAGGGGGCT.

Only a few counts were recorded for this clone. Genes here carry mouse names. Read data end 4 residues before the CDR3 end; the end is taken from the germline J gene. The chain employs TRBV1 and TRBJ2-2; 7 positions agree with TRBD2. This CDR3 region has 15 residues. In germline, CDR1 is NSQYPW, CDR2 LRSPGD (reference sequence). Trimming at V came to 7 bases and at J to 0 bases, leaving 5 bases not matched to a gene. Incomplete CDR3 DNA: TGCACCTGCAAGACCGGGACTGCAAACACCGGG. Translating gives CTCKTGTANTG. The entire CDR3 protein is CTCKTGTANTGQLYF.